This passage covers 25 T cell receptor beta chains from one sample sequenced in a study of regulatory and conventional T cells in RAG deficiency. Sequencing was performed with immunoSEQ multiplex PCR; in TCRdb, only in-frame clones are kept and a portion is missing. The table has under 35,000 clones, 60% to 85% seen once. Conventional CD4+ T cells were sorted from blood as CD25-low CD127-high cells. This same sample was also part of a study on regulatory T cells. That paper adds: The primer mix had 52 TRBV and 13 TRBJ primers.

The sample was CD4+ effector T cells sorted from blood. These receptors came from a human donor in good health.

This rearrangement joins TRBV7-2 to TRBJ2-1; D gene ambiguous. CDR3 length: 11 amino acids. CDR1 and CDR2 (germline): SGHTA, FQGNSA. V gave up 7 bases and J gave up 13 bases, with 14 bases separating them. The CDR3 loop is CASTPWSPQFF. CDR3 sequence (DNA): TGTGCCAGCACCCCTTGGTCACCTCAGTTCTTC.

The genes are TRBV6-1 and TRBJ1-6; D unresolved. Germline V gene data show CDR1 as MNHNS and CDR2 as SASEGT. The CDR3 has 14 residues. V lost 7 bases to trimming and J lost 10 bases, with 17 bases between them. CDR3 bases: TGTGCCAGCATCAAGGAGGGTAGAGGGTCACCCCTCCACTTT. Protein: CASIKEGRGSPLHF.

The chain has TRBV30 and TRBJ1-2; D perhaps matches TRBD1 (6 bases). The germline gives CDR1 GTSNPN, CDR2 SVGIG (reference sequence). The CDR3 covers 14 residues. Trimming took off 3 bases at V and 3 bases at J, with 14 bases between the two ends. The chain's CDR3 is CAWSGQPSDYGYTF. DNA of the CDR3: TGTGCCTGGAGCGGACAGCCTTCTGACTATGGCTACACCTTC.

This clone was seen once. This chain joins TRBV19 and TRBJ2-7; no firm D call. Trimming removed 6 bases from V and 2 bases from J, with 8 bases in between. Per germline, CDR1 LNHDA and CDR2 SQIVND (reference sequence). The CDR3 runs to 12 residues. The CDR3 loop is CASRGRTYEQYF. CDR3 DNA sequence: TGTGCCAGTAGAGGCAGGACCTACGAGCAGTACTTC.

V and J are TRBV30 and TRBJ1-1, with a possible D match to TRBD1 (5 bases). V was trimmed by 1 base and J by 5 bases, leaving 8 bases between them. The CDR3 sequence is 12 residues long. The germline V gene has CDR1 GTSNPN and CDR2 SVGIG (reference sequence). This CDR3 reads CAWSEGETEAFF. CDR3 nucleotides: TGTGCCTGGAGTGAAGGGGAAACTGAAGCTTTCTTT.

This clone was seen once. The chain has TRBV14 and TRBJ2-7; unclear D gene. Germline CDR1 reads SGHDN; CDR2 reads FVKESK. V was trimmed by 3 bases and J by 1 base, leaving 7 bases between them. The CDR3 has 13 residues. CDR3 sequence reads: CASSHLKSYEQYF. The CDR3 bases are TGTGCCAGCAGCCACTTAAAGTCCTACGAGCAGTACTTC.

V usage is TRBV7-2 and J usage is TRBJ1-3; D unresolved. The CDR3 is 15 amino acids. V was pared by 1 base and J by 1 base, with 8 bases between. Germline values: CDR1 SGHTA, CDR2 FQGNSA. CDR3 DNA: TGTGCCAGCAGCTTAGAAGGGATATCTGGAAACACCATATATTTT. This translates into CASSLEGISGNTIYF. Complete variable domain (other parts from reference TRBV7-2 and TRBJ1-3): GAGVSQSPSNKVTEKGKDVELRCDPISGHTALYWYRQSLGQGLEFLIYFQGNSAPDKSGLPSDRFSAERTGGSVSTLTIQRTQQEDSAVYLCASSLEGISGNTIYFGEGSWLTVV.

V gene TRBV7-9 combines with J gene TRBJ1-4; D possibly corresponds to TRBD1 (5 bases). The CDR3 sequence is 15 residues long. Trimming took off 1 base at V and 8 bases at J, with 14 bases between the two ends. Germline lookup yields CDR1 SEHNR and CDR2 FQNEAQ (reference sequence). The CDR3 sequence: CASSLGRGSGEKLFF. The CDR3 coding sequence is TGTGCCAGCAGCTTAGGAAGGGGAAGTGGGGAAAAACTGTTTTTT.

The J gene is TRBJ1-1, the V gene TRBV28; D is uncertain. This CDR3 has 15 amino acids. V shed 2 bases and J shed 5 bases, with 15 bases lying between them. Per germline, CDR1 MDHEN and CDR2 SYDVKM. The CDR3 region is CASSLTAAGGTEAFF. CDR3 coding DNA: TGTGCCAGCAGTTTAACGGCGGCCGGTGGGACTGAAGCTTTCTTT.

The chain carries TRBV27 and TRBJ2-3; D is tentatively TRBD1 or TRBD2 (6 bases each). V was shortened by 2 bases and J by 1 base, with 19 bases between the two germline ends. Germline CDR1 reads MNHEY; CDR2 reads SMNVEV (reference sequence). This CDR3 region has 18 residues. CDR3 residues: CASSLEGWPGARTDTQYF. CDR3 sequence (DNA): TGTGCCAGCAGTTTAGAGGGGTGGCCGGGGGCACGCACAGATACGCAGTATTTT.

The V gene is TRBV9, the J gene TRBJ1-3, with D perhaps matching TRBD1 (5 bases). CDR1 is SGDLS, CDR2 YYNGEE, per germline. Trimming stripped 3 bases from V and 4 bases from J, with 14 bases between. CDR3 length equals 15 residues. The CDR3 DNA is TGTGCCAGCAGCGCCCAAGGGGTGCCGGGAAACACCATATATTTT. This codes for CASSAQGVPGNTIYF.

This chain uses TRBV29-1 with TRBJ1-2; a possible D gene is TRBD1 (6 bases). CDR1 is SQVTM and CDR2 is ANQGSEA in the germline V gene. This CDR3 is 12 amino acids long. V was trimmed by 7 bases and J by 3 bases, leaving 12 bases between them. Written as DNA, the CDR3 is TGCAGCGCTACACAGGGCGACTATGGCTACACCTTC. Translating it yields CSATQGDYGYTF. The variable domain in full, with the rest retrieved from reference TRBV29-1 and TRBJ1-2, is SAVISQKPSRDICQRGTSLTIQCQVDSQVTMMFWYRQQPGQSLTLIATANQGSEATYESGFVIDKFPISRPNLTFSTLTVSNMSPEDSSIYLCSATQGDYGYTFGSGTRLTVV.

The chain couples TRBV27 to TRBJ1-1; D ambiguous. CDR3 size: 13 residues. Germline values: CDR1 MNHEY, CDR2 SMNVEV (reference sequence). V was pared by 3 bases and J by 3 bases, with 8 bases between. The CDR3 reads CASSFRWDTEAFF. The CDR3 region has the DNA TGTGCCAGCAGTTTCAGGTGGGACACTGAAGCTTTCTTT.

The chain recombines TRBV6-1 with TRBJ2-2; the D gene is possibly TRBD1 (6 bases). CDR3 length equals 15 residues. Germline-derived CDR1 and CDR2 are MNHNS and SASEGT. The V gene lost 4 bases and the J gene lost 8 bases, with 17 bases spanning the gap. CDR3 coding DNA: TGTGCCAGCAGTGGCAGGGGCGGGCCGACGGGGGAGCTGTTTTTT. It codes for CASSGRGGPTGELFF.

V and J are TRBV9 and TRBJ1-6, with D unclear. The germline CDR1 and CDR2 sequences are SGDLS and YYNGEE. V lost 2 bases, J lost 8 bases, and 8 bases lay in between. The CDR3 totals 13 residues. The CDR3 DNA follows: TGTGCCAGCAGCGTCTCCTCAGATTCACCCCTCCACTTT. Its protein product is CASSVSSDSPLHF.

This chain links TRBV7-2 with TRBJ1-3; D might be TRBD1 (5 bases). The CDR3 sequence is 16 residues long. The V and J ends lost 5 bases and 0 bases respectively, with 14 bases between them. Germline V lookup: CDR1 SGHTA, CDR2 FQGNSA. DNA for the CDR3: TGTGCCAGCAGCCCCCCGGGGCTCCGCTCTGGAAACACCATATATTTT. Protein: CASSPPGLRSGNTIYF.

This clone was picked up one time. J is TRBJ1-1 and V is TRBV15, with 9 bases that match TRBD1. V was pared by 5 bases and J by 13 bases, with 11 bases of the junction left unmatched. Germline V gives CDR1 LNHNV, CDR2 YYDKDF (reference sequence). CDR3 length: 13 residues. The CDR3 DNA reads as TGTGCCACCAGCCAACGGGACAGGGAGGGAGGTTTCTTT. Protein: CATSQRDREGGFF. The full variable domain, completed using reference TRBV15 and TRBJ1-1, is DAMVIQNPRYQVTQFGKPVTLSCSQTLNHNVMYWYQQKSSQAPKLLFHYYDKDFNNEADTPDNFQSRRPNTSFCFLDIRSPGLGDTAMYLCATSQRDREGGFFGQGTRLTVV.

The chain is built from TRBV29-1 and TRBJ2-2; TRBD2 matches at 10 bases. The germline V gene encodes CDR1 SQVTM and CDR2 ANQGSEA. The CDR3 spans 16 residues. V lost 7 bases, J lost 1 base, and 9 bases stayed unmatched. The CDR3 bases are TGCAGCGAGGTGGTGCTAGCGGGGGTGAACACCGGGGAGCTGTTTTTT. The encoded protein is CSEVVLAGVNTGELFF.

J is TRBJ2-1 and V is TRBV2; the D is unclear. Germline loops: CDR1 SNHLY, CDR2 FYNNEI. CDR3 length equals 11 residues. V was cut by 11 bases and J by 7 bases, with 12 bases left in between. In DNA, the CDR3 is TGTGCCGGGTCGATGGTTAATGAGCAGTTCTTC. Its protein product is CAGSMVNEQFF.

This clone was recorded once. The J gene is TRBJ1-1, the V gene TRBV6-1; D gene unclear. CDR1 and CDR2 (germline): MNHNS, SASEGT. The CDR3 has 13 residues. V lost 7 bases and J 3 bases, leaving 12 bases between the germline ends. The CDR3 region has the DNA TGTGCCAGCAACGAGGGTTGGGACACTGAAGCTTTCTTT. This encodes CASNEGWDTEAFF.

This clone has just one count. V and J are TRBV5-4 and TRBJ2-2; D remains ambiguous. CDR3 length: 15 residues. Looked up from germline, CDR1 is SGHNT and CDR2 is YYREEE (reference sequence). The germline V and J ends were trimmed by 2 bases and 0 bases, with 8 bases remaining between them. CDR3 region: CASSLISSNTGELFF. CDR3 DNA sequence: TGTGCCAGCAGCTTAATATCGTCGAACACCGGGGAGCTGTTTTTT.

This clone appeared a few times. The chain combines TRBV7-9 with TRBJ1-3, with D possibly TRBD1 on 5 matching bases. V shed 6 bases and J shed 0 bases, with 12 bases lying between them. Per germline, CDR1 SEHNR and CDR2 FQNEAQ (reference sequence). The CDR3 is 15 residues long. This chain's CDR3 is CASRPQGYSGNTIYF. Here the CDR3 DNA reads TGTGCCAGCAGGCCTCAGGGTTACTCTGGAAACACCATATATTTT.

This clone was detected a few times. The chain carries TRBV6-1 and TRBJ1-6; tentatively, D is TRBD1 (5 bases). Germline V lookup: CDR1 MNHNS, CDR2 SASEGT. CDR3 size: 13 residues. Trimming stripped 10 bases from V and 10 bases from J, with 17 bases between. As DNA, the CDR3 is TGTGCCACCCAACAGGATGGTCACTCACCCCTCCACTTT. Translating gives CATQQDGHSPLHF.

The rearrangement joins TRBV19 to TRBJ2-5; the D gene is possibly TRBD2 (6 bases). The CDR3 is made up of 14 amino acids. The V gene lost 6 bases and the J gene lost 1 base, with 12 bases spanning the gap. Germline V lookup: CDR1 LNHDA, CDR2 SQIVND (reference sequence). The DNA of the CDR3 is TGTGCCAGTAGCCCCCGGAGGGCCCAAGAGACCCAGTACTTC. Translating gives CASSPRRAQETQYF.

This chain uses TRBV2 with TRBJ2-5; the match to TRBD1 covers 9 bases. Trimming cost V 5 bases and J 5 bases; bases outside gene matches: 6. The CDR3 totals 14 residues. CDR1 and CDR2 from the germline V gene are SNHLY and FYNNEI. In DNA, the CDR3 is TGTGCCAGCAGTTACCGGACAGGGGCCGAGACCCAGTACTTC. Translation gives CASSYRTGAETQYF.